This TCR beta chain was captured by sequencing in a study of regulatory T cells in long-lasting Graves disease. Regarding time point: newly diagnosed GD, antithyroid drugs for less than 3 months. From RNA extracted from PBMCs, the TCR library was made. Study-wide points: When disease was persistent, TRBV28, TRBJ1-2 and TRBJ2-5 were the favored segments.

Building the TCR beta libraries relied on iRepertoire HTBI primers, and CDR3 regions underwent Arm-PCR. MiXCR, applied by TCRdb to the multiplex PCR reads, yields one record per CDR3 protein. The sample lists a few hundred thousand distinct CDR3 sequences; 13% were seen once. Remarks on this clonotype: Its target is unknown.

The CDR3 runs 15 residues. J was trimmed by 3 bases and V by 6 bases; bases with no gene match: 11. Germline V CDR1 and CDR2: MNHGY, SVAAGI. Separately, the same data were catalogued under a study of T cells in Graves' hyperthyroidism and ophthalmopathy.

The genes are TRBV6-9 and TRBJ2-7; 7 positions agree with TRBD2. Sequences were derived from peripheral blood mononuclear cells (PBMCs), sampled at new diagnosis, from a patient treated with antithyroid drugs. The TCR comes from a man aged 25-45 years with Graves disease. CDR3 DNA: TGTGCCAGCAGACCGTACTCTGGCGGGGGCTACGAGCAGTACTTC. Protein sequence: CASRPYSGGGYEQYF.